Reported below is one T cell receptor (beta chain). Its antigen is undetermined. The CDR3 is made up of 15 amino acids. Germline assignment: CDR1 SQVTM and CDR2 ANQGSEA. The ends were cut back, 4 bases at V and 7 bases at J, with 23 bases in the middle. Unrecorded immune exposures were likely, despite nominal health at sampling. A multiplex PCR was run with 60 Vbeta primers and 13 Jbeta primers. Per the original methods: Approximately 11 million of the approximately 80 million unique TCR beta chains counted in a later analysis were shared. Assay used: immunoSEQ multiplex PCR; TCRdb lists only in-frame clones, some missing. V and J calls and clone size are those listed in that table; D and trimming were worked out from the DNA. The table shows about 190,000 clones, with approximately 82% occurring only once. This sample is drawn from a study of cytomegalovirus exposure and HLA in healthy donors. General study points: It was taken for granted in presence/absence analyses that sequencing depth across donors was roughly uniform. A later analysis reported that several of the most significant clusters appeared to be linked to common viral pathogens, among them Epstein-Barr virus.

Sequencing used PBMCs. The receptor comes from a woman aged 18 to 35 in good health and CMV-seropositive. The chain links TRBV29-1 to TRBJ2-7, with TRBD2 as a possible D gene (5 bases). CDR3 residues: CSVAPSLGTFEEQYF. The CDR3 DNA reads TGCAGCGTTGCCCCTAGCTTGGGCACGTTTGAGGAGCAGTACTTC.